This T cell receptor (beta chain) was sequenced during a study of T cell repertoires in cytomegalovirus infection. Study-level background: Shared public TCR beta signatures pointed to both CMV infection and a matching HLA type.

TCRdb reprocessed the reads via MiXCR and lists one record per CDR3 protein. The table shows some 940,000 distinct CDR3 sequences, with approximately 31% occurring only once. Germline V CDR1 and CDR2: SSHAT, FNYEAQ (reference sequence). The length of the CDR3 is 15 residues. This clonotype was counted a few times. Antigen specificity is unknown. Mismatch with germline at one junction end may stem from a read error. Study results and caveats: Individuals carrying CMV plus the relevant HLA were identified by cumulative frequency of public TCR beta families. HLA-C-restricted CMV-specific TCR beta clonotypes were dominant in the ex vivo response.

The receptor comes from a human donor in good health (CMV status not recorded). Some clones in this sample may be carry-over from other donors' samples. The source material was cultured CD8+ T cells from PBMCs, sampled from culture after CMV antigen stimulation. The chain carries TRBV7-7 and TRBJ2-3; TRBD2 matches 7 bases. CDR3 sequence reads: CASSLLDGGMDTQYF. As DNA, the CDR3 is TGTGCTAGCAGCCTTCTGGACGGGGGGATGGATACGCAGTATTTT.